A selection of T cell receptor beta chains follows, all from one sample in a study of blood T cell dynamics during melanoma immunotherapy. Only in-frame clones appear in the TCRdb table, and some are missing; sequencing was by immunoSEQ multiplex PCR. This table holds 14,000 to 15,000 clones, roughly nine tenths found once. Material: blood, obtained from a patient treated with checkpoint blockade. The receptor source for this set is a human donor with melanoma. Both conserved end residues are part of each CDR3. The D gene is left open where the match is weak. Size values are once, few and many counts, or a class for expanded clones, and some rows have none.

d_call | j_call | clone_size | v_call | cdr3_nt | cdr3_aa
. | TRBJ2-1 | . | TRBV18 | TGTGCCAGCTCACCACAGCCGGGACCCAACAATGAGCAGTTCTTC | CASSPQPGPNNEQFF
TRBD1 | TRBJ2-2 | . | TRBV4-1 | TGCGCCAGCAGGCCGGGACAGGGCAACACCGGGGAGCTGTTTTTT | CASRPGQGNTGELFF
. | TRBJ2-1 | . | TRBV5-1 | TGCGCCAGCAGCTTTAGGAGGGGGGCCTACAATGAGCAGTTCTTC | CASSFRRGAYNEQFF
. | TRBJ2-3 | . | TRBV5-4 | TGTGCCAGCAGCTTACATAGCACAGATACGCAGTATTTT | CASSLHSTDTQYF
TRBD2 | TRBJ2-7 | once | TRBV5-1 | TGCGCCAGCAGCTTGAGGCTAGCGGGAGAAGGCTACGAGCAGTACTTC | CASSLRLAGEGYEQYF
. | TRBJ2-2 | . | TRBV9 | TGTGCCAGCAGCGTAGAAGGGGCCACCGGGGAGCTGTTTTTT | CASSVEGATGELFF
TRBD1 | TRBJ1-2 | . | TRBV6-5 | TGTGCCAACAACCTAACAGGGGCTCATGGCTACACCTTC | CANNLTGAHGYTF
TRBD1 | TRBJ2-7 | . | TRBV19 | TGTGCCAGTAGTCTCCTCCCGACAGGGGGTTCCAGGTACTTC | CASSLLPTGGSRYF
TRBD1 | TRBJ1-3 | once | TRBV18 | TGTGCCAGCTCACCACGTGGACAGGGCCTCTCTGGAAACACCATATATTTT | CASSPRGQGLSGNTIYF
TRBD1 | TRBJ2-7 | . | TRBV28 | TGTGCCAGCAGTTCTCCCGGGACAGGGGTCTCCTACGAGCAGTACTTC | CASSSPGTGVSYEQYF
. | TRBJ2-3 | once | TRBV19 | TGTGCCAGTAGTATCGGGAGCACAGATACGCAGTATTTT | CASSIGSTDTQYF
. | TRBJ2-1 | . | TRBV7-9 | TGTGCCAGCAGCTTAGGCAGGGGCTCCTACAATGAGCAGTTCTTC | CASSLGRGSYNEQFF
. | TRBJ2-3 | . | TRBV11-3 | TGTGCCAGCAGCTTAGACGGCCGACAGGGCACAGATACGCAGTATTTT | CASSLDGRQGTDTQYF
. | TRBJ2-2 | . | TRBV9 | TGTGCCAGCAGCGTGGGGAGAGACACCGGGGAGCTGTTTTTT | CASSVGRDTGELFF
. | TRBJ2-7 | . | TRBV28 | TGTGCCAGCAGTACTCAACAGGGTTCCTACGAGCAGTACTTC | CASSTQQGSYEQYF
TRBD1 | TRBJ1-3 | . | TRBV28 | TGTGCCAGCAGTTTAAATCTGGGGGCCGACAGGGCTGGAAACACCATATATTTT | CASSLNLGADRAGNTIYF
TRBD2 | TRBJ2-5 | . | TRBV7-2 | TGTGCCAGCAGCCCAAGGGCGGGAGGCGTTGAGACCCAGTACTTC | CASSPRAGGVETQYF
TRBD2 | TRBJ2-1 | once | TRBV4-3 | TGCGCCAGCAGCCAAGCCCCGGCTAGCGGGAGGTATGAGCAGTTCTTC | CASSQAPASGRYEQFF
. | TRBJ1-3 | . | TRBV7-2 | TGTGCCAGCACCCTGAACTCTGGAAACACCATATATTTT | CASTLNSGNTIYF
. | TRBJ1-2 | once | TRBV5-4 | TGTGCCAGCAGCCTCCGCGTGGGGGGGAACTATGGCTACACCTTC | CASSLRVGGNYGYTF
. | TRBJ1-1 | . | TRBV4-3 | TGCGCCAGCAGCTGGCGAGAGGGGCAGGGAGCTTTCTTT | CASSWREGQGAFF
. | TRBJ2-7 | . | TRBV10-3 | TGTGCCATCAGTGAGTCGACTCGCACTAGCTACGAGCAGTACTTC | CAISESTRTSYEQYF
. | TRBJ2-2 | . | TRBV13 | TGTGCCAGCAGCTTAAATGCAGGCCCCAACACCGGGGAGCTGTTTTTT | CASSLNAGPNTGELFF
. | TRBJ2-7 | once | TRBV27 | TGTGCCAGCAGCCGGGACACGGGCCCCGAGCAGTACTTC | CASSRDTGPEQYF
. | TRBJ2-4 | once | TRBV19 | TGTGCCAGTAGTGAACGGCAGGACCCTAAAAACATTCAGTACTTC | CASSERQDPKNIQYF
TRBD1 | TRBJ1-2 | . | TRBV28 | TGTGCCAGCATCGACAGGGGGCGGAACTATGGCTACACCTTC | CASIDRGRNYGYTF
TRBD2 | TRBJ2-5 | . | TRBV6-1 | TGTGCCAGCTGCATAGCGGGAGGAGAGACCCAGTACTTC | CASCIAGGETQYF
TRBD1 | TRBJ2-5 | . | TRBV9 | TGTGCCAGCAGCGCAGGGACAGGGGTAGAGACCCAGTACTTC | CASSAGTGVETQYF
. | TRBJ2-7 | . | TRBV5-1 | TGCGCCAGCAGCTTGGGACCAGGACAGTCCTACGAGCAGTACTTC | CASSLGPGQSYEQYF
. | TRBJ2-3 | . | TRBV18 | TGTGCCAGCTCACCTTCTATTGGCACAGATACGCAGTATTTT | CASSPSIGTDTQYF
. | TRBJ2-3 | . | TRBV11-3 | TGTGCCAGCAGCCCAACCCCCAACACAGATACGCAGTATTTT | CASSPTPNTDTQYF
. | TRBJ2-6 | . | TRBV28 | TGTGCCAGCAGTTTATTAGGGCAGACTGGGGCCAACGTCCTGACTTTC | CASSLLGQTGANVLTF
. | TRBJ2-7 | . | TRBV7-9 | TGTGCCAGCAGTCGATCCGGGGGACTTTTTGGGGCCGAGCAGTACTTC | CASSRSGGLFGAEQYF
. | TRBJ2-5 | . | TRBV7-2 | TGTGCCAGCAGCTTAGGCGGGACCGCCCGGAGGGAGTCCCAGTACTTC | CASSLGGTARRESQYF
TRBD2 | TRBJ2-2 | . | TRBV5-1 | TGCGCCAGCAGCTTGGAGGGGACTAGCGGCTACACCGGGGAGCTGTTTTTT | CASSLEGTSGYTGELFF
. | TRBJ2-1 | . | TRBV2 | TGTGCCAGCAGTGAAGCCGGGAACGGTGAGCAGTTCTTC | CASSEAGNGEQFF
. | TRBJ1-5 | . | TRBV27 | TGTGCCAGCAGGCACGGGGGGGTTGGCAATCAGCCCCAGCATTTT | CASRHGGVGNQPQHF
TRBD1 | TRBJ1-2 | . | TRBV6-4 | TGTGCCAGCAGTGTGGGACAGGGATCCGGCTACACCTTC | CASSVGQGSGYTF
TRBD2 | TRBJ2-1 | . | TRBV4-3 | TGCGCCAGCAGCCAAGATGGCGGGAGGGACAATGAGCAGTTCTTC | CASSQDGGRDNEQFF
TRBD2 | TRBJ2-1 | few | TRBV7-9 | TGTGCCACTTCAGGACTAGCGGCAACCGGGGGGCAGTTCTTC | CATSGLAATGGQFF
. | TRBJ1-6 | . | TRBV7-3 | TGTGCCAGCAGCCGGACAGCCACCCGTAATTCACCCCTCCACTTT | CASSRTATRNSPLHF
TRBD2 | TRBJ2-5 | . | TRBV28 | TGTGCCAGCAGTCGGGAGGGCGTCCAAGAGACCCAGTACTTC | CASSREGVQETQYF
. | TRBJ2-7 | . | TRBV19 | TGTGCCAGTAGTATGGACTTCCCCCAAAGGGGACGGATTTACGAGCAGTACTTC | CASSMDFPQRGRIYEQYF